This T cell receptor (beta chain) was recorded in a study of patients and donors after allogeneic stem cell transplantation. One entry per CDR3 protein, called by TCRdb with MiXCR from the RT-PCR reads. The sample has about a million distinct CDR3 sequences; over 15% are singletons. Germline V gene sequence: CDR1 DFQATT, CDR2 SNEGSKA (reference sequence). The CDR3 is 12 amino acids. The V and J ends lost 0 bases and 7 bases respectively, with 7 bases between them. The chain is built from TRBV20-1 and TRBJ1-3; tentative D call: TRBD1 (6 bases). The clonotype was recovered from a human donor who was either an allogeneic HSCT recipient or a stem cell or donor lymphocyte infusion donor (not recorded which). It is not recorded whose cells these are; they may come from a transplant donor. Material: blood, either unsorted or a sorted T cell fraction (not recorded which). CDR3 in DNA: TGCAGTGCTAGAGAGCAGGGGAACACCATATATTTT. Protein: CSAREQGNTIYF.